The rows below give T cell receptor beta chains drawn from one sample of a study of CD8+ T cells in alopecia areata. Using immunoSEQ multiplex PCR, the repertoire was profiled, and TCRdb retains in-frame clones only, with some absent. The repertoire consists of fewer than 250,000 clones, with around 56% occurring once and the leading ten covering less than 0.8%. Sequenced material: CD4+ T cells sorted from blood, taken at week 4, from a patient treated with tofacitinib. Source of these receptors: a human donor with alopecia areata. Each CDR3 is given with its conserved first and last residue. Each record gives: V gene, D gene, clone size, J gene, CDR3 protein, CDR3 DNA. The D gene is left open where the match is weak. Clone size is not always given. Where it is, it says once, few, many or a class for expanded clones.

TRBV7-2	TRBD2	-	TRBJ2-7	CASSRRLAGESSYEQYF	TGTGCCAGCAGCCGAAGACTAGCGGGAGAGAGCTCCTACGAGCAGTACTTC
TRBV5-1	-	-	TRBJ1-2	CASSDWDGYTF	TGCGCCAGCAGCGATTGGGATGGCTACACCTTC
TRBV5-1	-	-	TRBJ1-1	CASSLDGEGNTEAFF	TGCGCCAGCAGCTTGGATGGTGAGGGGAACACTGAAGCTTTCTTT
TRBV27	TRBD1	-	TRBJ1-5	CASSGQGDQPQHF	TGTGCCAGCAGTGGGCAGGGGGATCAGCCCCAGCATTTT
TRBV20-1	-	-	TRBJ1-2	CSWRMAYGYTF	TGCAGCTGGAGGATGGCCTATGGCTACACCTTC
TRBV15	-	-	TRBJ1-5	CATSTPNQPQHF	TGTGCCACCAGCACTCCCAATCAGCCCCAGCATTTT
TRBV18	TRBD1	-	TRBJ2-7	CASSPPSRAGGGYEQYF	TGTGCCAGCTCACCCCCCTCGCGGGCAGGGGGCGGCTACGAGCAGTACTTC
TRBV5-1	TRBD1	-	TRBJ2-7	CASSLAGQGFINEQYF	TGCGCCAGCAGCTTGGCAGGACAGGGATTTATAAACGAGCAGTACTTC
TRBV25-1	TRBD2	-	TRBJ2-7	CASSPGTSTSEQYF	TGTGCCAGCAGCCCCGGGACTAGCACCTCCGAGCAGTACTTC
TRBV6-5	-	-	TRBJ2-5	CASSRGTMYQETQYF	TGTGCCAGCAGCCGCGGGACAATGTACCAAGAGACCCAGTACTTC
TRBV29-1	-	-	TRBJ2-5	CSVNFRGQETQYF	TGCAGCGTCAACTTTAGGGGCCAAGAGACCCAGTACTTC
TRBV7-3	TRBD1	-	TRBJ2-4	CASSFSPGQGVKAKNIQYF	TGTGCCAGCAGCTTCTCCCCGGGACAGGGGGTAAAGGCCAAAAACATTCAGTACTTC
TRBV5-6	TRBD1	-	TRBJ1-5	CASSDRDNQPQHF	TGTGCCAGCAGCGACAGGGACAATCAGCCCCAGCATTTT
TRBV19	-	-	TRBJ2-5	CASTGVGETQYF	TGTGCCAGCACGGGAGTAGGGGAGACCCAGTACTTC
TRBV5-1	-	-	TRBJ2-2	CASISGHGELFF	TGCGCCAGCATCTCGGGCCACGGGGAGCTGTTTTTT
TRBV5-4	TRBD1	once	TRBJ2-7	CASSLADRVNEQYF	TGTGCCAGCAGCTTGGCGGACAGGGTTAACGAGCAGTACTTC
TRBV4-3	TRBD2	-	TRBJ2-3	CASSLSSGSTDTQYF	TGCGCCAGCAGCCTGAGTAGCGGGAGCACAGATACGCAGTATTTT
TRBV29-1	-	-	TRBJ2-3	CSVETGFTDTQYF	TGCAGCGTTGAAACAGGGTTTACAGATACGCAGTATTTT
TRBV29-1	-	-	TRBJ2-7	CSVGRAHEQYF	TGCAGCGTTGGCAGGGCCCACGAGCAGTACTTC
TRBV27	TRBD1	-	TRBJ1-2	CASSAYRGGYTF	TGTGCCAGCAGTGCGTACAGGGGTGGCTACACCTTC
TRBV2	TRBD1	-	TRBJ1-1	CASWDRARAEAFF	TGTGCCAGTTGGGACAGGGCGAGGGCTGAAGCTTTCTTT
TRBV30	-	-	TRBJ1-1	CAWSPSRNTEAFF	TGTGCCTGGAGTCCGTCACGGAACACTGAAGCTTTCTTT
TRBV2	-	once	TRBJ2-1	CASEANEQFF	TGTGCCAGCGAAGCCAATGAGCAGTTCTTC
TRBV9	-	-	TRBJ2-3	CASSLADTQYF	TGTGCCAGCAGCCTAGCTGATACGCAGTATTTT
TRBV9	-	-	TRBJ2-7	CASSVSGATYEQYF	TGTGCCAGCAGCGTATCAGGGGCCACCTACGAGCAGTACTTC
TRBV29-1	TRBD1	few	TRBJ2-3	CSGGQGGGDTQYF	TGCAGCGGAGGACAGGGAGGTGGAGATACGCAGTATTTT
TRBV29-1	-	few	TRBJ2-7	CSARVNSYEQYF	TGCAGCGCCCGGGTAAACTCCTACGAGCAGTACTTC
TRBV6-5	-	once	TRBJ1-1	CASSYARTMNTEAFF	TGTGCCAGCAGTTACGCCAGAACTATGAACACTGAAGCTTTCTTT
TRBV25-1	-	-	TRBJ2-5	CASSARAGTEETQYF	TGTGCCAGCAGTGCCCGGGCGGGGACAGAAGAGACCCAGTACTTC
TRBV29-1	TRBD2	few	TRBJ2-1	CSVERRGSNEQFF	TGCAGCGTTGAAAGGCGGGGGAGCAATGAGCAGTTCTTC
TRBV15	TRBD2	once	TRBJ2-2	CATSRGGRADTGELFF	TGTGCCACCAGCAGAGGCGGGAGGGCCGACACCGGGGAGCTGTTTTTT
TRBV27	-	-	TRBJ1-5	CASSLGKKSQPQHF	TGTGCCAGCAGTTTAGGGAAAAAATCCCAGCCCCAGCATTTT
TRBV7-2	-	-	TRBJ2-3	CASSPQLGYSGTDTQYF	TGTGCCAGCAGCCCCCAACTAGGGTACTCTGGCACAGATACGCAGTATTTT
TRBV5-1	-	-	TRBJ1-2	CASSLVVGAEHGYTF	TGCGCCAGCAGCTTGGTAGTTGGGGCGGAGCATGGCTACACCTTC
TRBV7-2	TRBD2	few	TRBJ2-7	CASSLGLAGVSYEQYF	TGTGCCAGCAGCTTAGGACTAGCGGGAGTATCCTACGAGCAGTACTTC
TRBV30	-	once	TRBJ1-2	CAWMDYGYTF	TGTGCCTGGATGGACTATGGCTACACCTTC
TRBV7-9	-	-	TRBJ1-1	CASSLTGNTEAFF	TGTGCCAGCAGCTTGACAGGGAACACTGAAGCTTTCTTT
TRBV2	-	-	TRBJ2-7	CASSEGFSGKSAYEQYF	TGTGCCAGCAGTGAAGGATTTAGTGGAAAATCAGCCTACGAGCAGTACTTC
TRBV4-3	-	-	TRBJ2-4	CASSQSAGVNIQYF	TGCGCCAGCAGCCAGTCCGCCGGGGTGAACATTCAGTACTTC
TRBV5-8	-	few	TRBJ1-3	CASSLAVQYSGNTIYF	TGTGCCAGCAGCCTCGCCGTTCAATACTCTGGAAACACCATATATTTT
TRBV20-1	-	-	TRBJ2-1	CSALDPGQFF	TGCAGTGCACTCGACCCCGGGCAGTTCTTC
TRBV29-1	-	few	TRBJ2-2	CSVVENTGELFF	TGCAGCGTTGTGGAAAACACCGGGGAGCTGTTTTTT
TRBV5-4	-	-	TRBJ2-1	CASSGGPYNEQFF	TGTGCCAGCAGCGGGGGACCCTACAATGAGCAGTTCTTC
TRBV7-9	TRBD1	-	TRBJ1-4	CASSKGGSLEEKLFF	TGTGCCAGCAGCAAAGGGGGCTCCCTTGAAGAAAAACTGTTTTTT
TRBV30	-	once	TRBJ2-2	CAWKSGANTGELFF	TGTGCCTGGAAGTCCGGAGCGAACACCGGGGAGCTGTTTTTT
TRBV30	-	few	TRBJ2-3	CAWSVLSSGSTDTQYF	TGTGCCTGGAGTGTACTGTCCAGCGGTAGCACAGATACGCAGTATTTT
TRBV28	-	-	TRBJ1-2	CASSLTHPRQGYTF	TGTGCCAGCAGTTTGACCCACCCCCGGCAAGGCTACACCTTC